This passage covers 8 T cell receptor beta chains from one sample sequenced in a study of T cell changes during pregnancy in multiple sclerosis (dated by TCRdb to the late 2010s). The library was built by means of the immunoSEQ multiplex PCR assay. TCRdb retrieved this table from immuneACCESS and kept in-frame rearrangements only. Not all clones are present; in checked studies, unresolved V genes account for under half, and no reason is known for the remainder. Present in this sample are some 81,000 clones, approximately 94% of which were seen just once. Clones ranked in the top ten supply just over 2.5% of the sample. Sequenced here: peripheral blood, sampled after pregnancy. The receptors stem from a female donor in good health, enrolled as a control in a pregnancy study.

In regard to this clone: The CDR3 does not end in the conserved phenylalanine or tryptophan, so this is likely a read error. The DNA is left out, because the CDR3 cannot be placed on it with certainty; the CDR3 is given as TCRdb lists it. This chain connects TRBV5-1 to TRBJ2-7; no check of the table's D call, TRBD2, against the DNA was made. The germline V gene has CDR1 SGHRS and CDR2 YFSETQ. Including both end residues, the CDR3 is 14 amino acids long. The CDR3 is CASSPRDITSGRRG.

The chain recombines TRBV30 with TRBJ2-7, with 9 bases aligning to TRBD2. With V trimmed by 2 bases and J by 7 bases, 12 bases remained unmatched. CDR1 is GTSNPN, CDR2 SVGIG, per germline (reference sequence). There are 15 residues in the CDR3. CDR3 amino acids: CAWSRSNSGRGEQYF. For the CDR3, the DNA is TGTGCCTGGAGTAGATCGAATAGCGGGAGAGGGGAGCAGTACTTC.

V and J are TRBV5-1 and TRBJ2-5, with 14 positions matching TRBD2. This CDR3 comprises 18 residues. Germline-derived CDR1 and CDR2 are SGHRS and YFSETQ. V trimming: 4 bases; J trimming: 2 bases; junction bases outside the gene matches: 10. CDR3 region: CASSLGTSGGPSQETQYF. The CDR3 coding sequence is TGCGCCAGCAGCCTAGGGACTAGCGGGGGCCCTTCACAAGAGACCCAGTACTTC.

J is TRBJ1-6 and V is TRBV2, with D unclear. The CDR3 covers 14 residues. Trimming stripped 5 bases from V and 6 bases from J, with 11 bases between. Germline CDR1 is SNHLY and CDR2 is FYNNEI. This chain's CDR3 is CASSTIRSNSPLHF. As DNA, the CDR3 is TGTGCCAGCAGTACTATCCGGTCTAATTCACCCCTCCACTTT.

V is TRBV6-1 and J is TRBJ1-2, with D possibly matching TRBD1 (6 bases). V was cut by 8 bases and J by 6 bases, with 7 bases left in between. Germline V gives CDR1 MNHNS, CDR2 SASEGT. CDR3 length: 10 amino acids. CDR3 DNA sequence: TGTGCCAGCGAGGGGGATGGCTACACCTTC. It is translated as CASEGDGYTF.

The chain is built from TRBV19 and TRBJ2-7; the match to TRBD2 covers 8 bases. V lost 1 base, J lost 2 bases, and 4 bases stayed unmatched. The CDR3 totals 15 residues. The germline V gene encodes CDR1 LNHDA and CDR2 SQIVND (reference sequence). For the CDR3, the DNA is TGTGCCAGTAGTATAGTAGGCGGGAGGCCCTACGAGCAGTACTTC. This codes for CASSIVGGRPYEQYF. Full variable domain (outside the CDR3, taken from reference TRBV19 and TRBJ2-7): DGGITQSPKYLFRKEGQNVTLSCEQNLNHDAMYWYRQDPGQGLRLIYYSQIVNDFQKGDIAEGYSVSREKKESFPLTVTSAQKNPTAFYLCASSIVGGRPYEQYFGPGTRLTVT.

The J gene is TRBJ1-2, the V gene TRBV5-1; TRBD1 matches at 7 bases. Per the germline V gene, CDR1 is SGHRS and CDR2 is YFSETQ. V trimming: 4 bases; J trimming: 1 base; junction bases outside the gene matches: 7. The CDR3 spans 15 residues. In DNA, the CDR3 is TGCGCCAGCAGCACGGGGACAGTGTTTAACTATGGCTACACCTTC. This translates into CASSTGTVFNYGYTF.

The chain combines TRBV30 with TRBJ1-6; D is perhaps TRBD1 (5 bases). Germline CDR1 and CDR2: GTSNPN and SVGIG (reference sequence). Between the trimmed V and J ends, which lost 5 bases and 10 bases, there was a span of 15 bases. The CDR3 length is 13 residues. The CDR3 here is CAWAGGGKSPLHF. DNA for the CDR3: TGTGCCTGGGCGGGGGGAGGAAAGTCACCCCTCCACTTT.